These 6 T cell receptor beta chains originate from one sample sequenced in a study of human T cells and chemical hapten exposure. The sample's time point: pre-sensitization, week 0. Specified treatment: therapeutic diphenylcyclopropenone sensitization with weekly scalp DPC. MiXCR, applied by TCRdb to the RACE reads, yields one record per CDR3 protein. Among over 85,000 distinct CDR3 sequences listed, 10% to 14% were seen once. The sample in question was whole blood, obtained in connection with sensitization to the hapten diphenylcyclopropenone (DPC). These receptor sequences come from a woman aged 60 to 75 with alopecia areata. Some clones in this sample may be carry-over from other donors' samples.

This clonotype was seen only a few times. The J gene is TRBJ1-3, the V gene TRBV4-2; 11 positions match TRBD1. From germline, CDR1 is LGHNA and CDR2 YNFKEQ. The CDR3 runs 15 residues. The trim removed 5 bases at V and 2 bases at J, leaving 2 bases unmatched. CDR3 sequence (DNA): TGTGCCAGCAGCGGGACAGGGGGAACTGGAAACACCATATATTTT. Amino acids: CASSGTGGTGNTIYF.

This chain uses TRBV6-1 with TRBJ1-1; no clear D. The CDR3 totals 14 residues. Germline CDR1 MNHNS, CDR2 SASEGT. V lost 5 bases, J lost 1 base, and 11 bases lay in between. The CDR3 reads CASSPSTANTEAFF. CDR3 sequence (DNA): TGTGCCAGCAGTCCTTCAACAGCGAACACTGAAGCTTTCTTT.

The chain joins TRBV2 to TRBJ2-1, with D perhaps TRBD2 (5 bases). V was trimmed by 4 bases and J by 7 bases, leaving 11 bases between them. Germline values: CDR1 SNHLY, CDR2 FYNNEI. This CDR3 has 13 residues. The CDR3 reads CASSADYLNEQFF. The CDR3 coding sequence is TGTGCCAGCAGTGCAGACTATTTAAATGAGCAGTTCTTC.

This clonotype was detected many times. The CDR3 sequence: CASSSAYEQYF. CDR3 DNA: TGCGCCAGCAGTTCAGCCTACGAGCAGTACTTC. The chain links TRBV5-1 to TRBJ2-7, with D unresolved. Germline assignment: CDR1 SGHRS and CDR2 YFSETQ. This CDR3 contains 11 residues. V dropped 5 bases and J dropped 2 bases, with 5 bases sitting between them.

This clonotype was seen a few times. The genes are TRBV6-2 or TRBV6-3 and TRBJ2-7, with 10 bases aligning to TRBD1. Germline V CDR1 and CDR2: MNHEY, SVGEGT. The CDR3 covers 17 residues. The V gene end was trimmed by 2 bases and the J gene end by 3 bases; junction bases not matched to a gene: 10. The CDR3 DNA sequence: TGTGCCAGCAGTTACACTCCTGGACAGGGGGTGTTCTACGAGCAGTACTTC. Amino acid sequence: CASSYTPGQGVFYEQYF.

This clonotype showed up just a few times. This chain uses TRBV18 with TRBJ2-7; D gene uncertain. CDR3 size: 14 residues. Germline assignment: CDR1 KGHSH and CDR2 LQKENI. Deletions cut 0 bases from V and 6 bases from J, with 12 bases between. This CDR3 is CASSPPAQVGEQYF. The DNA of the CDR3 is TGTGCCAGCTCACCACCCGCTCAGGTTGGCGAGCAGTACTTC.